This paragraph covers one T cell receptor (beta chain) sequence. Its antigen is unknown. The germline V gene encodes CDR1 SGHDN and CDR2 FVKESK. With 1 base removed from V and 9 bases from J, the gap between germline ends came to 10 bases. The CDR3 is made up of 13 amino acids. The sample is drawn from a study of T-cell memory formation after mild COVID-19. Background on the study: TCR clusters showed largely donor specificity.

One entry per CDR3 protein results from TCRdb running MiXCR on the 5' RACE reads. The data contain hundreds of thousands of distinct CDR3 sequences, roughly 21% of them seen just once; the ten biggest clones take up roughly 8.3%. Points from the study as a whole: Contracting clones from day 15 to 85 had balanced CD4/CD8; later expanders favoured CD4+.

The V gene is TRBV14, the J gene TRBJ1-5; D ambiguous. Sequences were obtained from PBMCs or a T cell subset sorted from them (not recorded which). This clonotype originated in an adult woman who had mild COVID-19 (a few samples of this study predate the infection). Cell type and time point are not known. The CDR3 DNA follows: TGTGCCAGCAGCCAAGGCAGGTTGACGCCCCAGCATTTT. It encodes CASSQGRLTPQHF. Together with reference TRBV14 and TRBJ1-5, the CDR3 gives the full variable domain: EAGVTQFPSHSVIEKGQTVTLRCDPISGHDNLYWYRRVMGKEIKFLLHFVKESKQDESGMPNNRFLAERTGGTYSTLKVQPAELEDSGVYFCASSQGRLTPQHFGDGTRLSIL.